This T cell receptor (beta chain) came from a study of T cells in Graves' hyperthyroidism and ophthalmopathy. Researchers took RNA transcripts and amplified the TCR beta CDR3 regions from them. When the TCR CDR3 underwent first-round RT-PCR, the HTBI primer set was used. TCRdb fed the multiplex PCR reads into MiXCR, producing one record per CDR3 protein. This table holds fewer than 600,000 distinct CDR3 sequences, roughly 15% found once. This clonotype was seen at least ten times. CDR3 length: 14 amino acids. V was trimmed by 1 base and J by 7 bases, leaving 13 bases between them. Germline CDR1 reads MNHNS; CDR2 reads SASEGT.

This TCR derives from a woman between 40 and 55 years old with Graves' hyperthyroidism. The rearrangement uses TRBV6-1 and TRBJ2-5; D may correspond to TRBD1 or TRBD2 (5 bases each). The sequencing input was blood. CDR3 bases: TGTGCCAGCAGTGAAGGTGGGGGATTCGGGACCCAGTACTTC. Translation gives CASSEGGGFGTQYF.